Here is one TCR beta chain with its context. Other DNA sequences in this sample translate to the same CDR3. CDR3 length: 12 amino acids. CDR1 and CDR2 (germline): ENHRY, SYGVKD. The ends were cut back, 4 bases at V and 1 base at J, with 4 bases in the middle. Profiling relied on immunoSEQ multiplex PCR, and the TCRdb table lists in-frame clones only, not all of them. There are about 300,000 clones in the sample; around 92% occur only once, and approximately 2.9% lies in the top ten. These data are taken from a study of blood T cell repertoires in COVID-19. This clonotype originated in a woman between 45 and 60 years old who had been exposed to COVID-19. The gene calls are TRBV10-3 and TRBJ1-2; D remains ambiguous. The sample taken for sequencing was PBMCs or T cells enriched from blood (not recorded which). CDR3 region: CAISGGNYGYTF. CDR3 sequence (DNA): TGTGCCATCAGTGGCGGTAACTATGGCTACACCTTC.